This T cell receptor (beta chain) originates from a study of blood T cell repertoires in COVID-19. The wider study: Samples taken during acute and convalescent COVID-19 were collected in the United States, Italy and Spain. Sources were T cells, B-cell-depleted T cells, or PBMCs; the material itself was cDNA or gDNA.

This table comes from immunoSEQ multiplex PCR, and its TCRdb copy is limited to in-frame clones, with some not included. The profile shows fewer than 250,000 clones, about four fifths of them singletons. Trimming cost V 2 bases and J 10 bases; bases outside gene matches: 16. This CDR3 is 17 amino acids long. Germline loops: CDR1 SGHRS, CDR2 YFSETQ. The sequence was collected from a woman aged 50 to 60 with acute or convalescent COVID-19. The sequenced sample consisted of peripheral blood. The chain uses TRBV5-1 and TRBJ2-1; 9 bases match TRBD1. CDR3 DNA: TGCGCCAGCAGCTTTGCTAACGTCCCGGGACAGGGTCGGGAGCAGTTCTTC. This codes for CASSFANVPGQGREQFF.